This is a list of T cell receptor beta chains from one sample in a study of blood T cell repertoires in COVID-19. Data came from immunoSEQ multiplex PCR; TCRdb stores just in-frame clones and leaves some out. The data contain fewer than 400,000 clones, around 86% of them singletons. The specimen sequenced was PBMCs or T cells enriched from blood (not recorded which). These receptors were obtained from a man aged 25 to 40 who had recovered from COVID-19. CDR3s include the opening cysteine and the closing phenylalanine or tryptophan. Each record gives: D gene, V gene, J gene, clone size, CDR3 protein, CDR3 DNA. The D gene is left open where the match is weak. Not all rows give a size; the values are once, few, many and, for expanded clones, a class.

.	TRBV4-1	TRBJ2-7	once	CASSHVAGSSYEQYF	TGCGCCAGCAGCCACGTGGCGGGCAGCTCCTACGAGCAGTACTTC
TRBD2	TRBV16	TRBJ2-3	.	CASSPGLADYTQYF	TGTGCCAGCAGCCCGGGACTAGCGGACTATACGCAGTATTTT
.	TRBV12-3/TRBV12-4	TRBJ1-1	.	CASSWASNTEAFF	TGTGCCAGCAGTTGGGCTTCGAACACTGAAGCTTTCTTT
.	TRBV11-2	TRBJ1-2	.	CASSPGARGPYGYTF	TGTGCCAGCAGCCCCGGGGCCAGGGGTCCCTATGGCTACACCTTC
TRBD2	TRBV6-5	TRBJ2-1	.	CASSSGSGTYNEQFF	TGTGCCAGCAGTTCGGGTAGCGGGACCTACAATGAGCAGTTCTTC
.	TRBV7-9	TRBJ1-2	.	CASSQGLGGYTF	TGTGCCAGCAGCCAGGGACTCGGAGGCTACACCTTC
.	TRBV21-1	TRBJ2-3	.	CASSKADYWGVYTDTQYF	TGTGCCAGCAGCAAAGCGGACTATTGGGGGGTATACACAGATACGCAGTATTTT
.	TRBV11-3	TRBJ2-7	.	CASSLRGRYEQYF	TGTGCCAGCAGCCTCAGGGGTAGGTACGAGCAGTACTTC
TRBD1	TRBV10-2	TRBJ2-5	.	CASSGQGSQETQYF	TGCGCCAGTAGCGGACAGGGCTCCCAAGAGACCCAGTACTTC
.	TRBV7-2	TRBJ2-3	.	CASSRRTIYTDTQYF	TGTGCCAGCAGTCGACGGACTATCTACACAGATACGCAGTATTTT
TRBD1	TRBV5-1	TRBJ1-1	.	CATQAGTGNYGEAFF	TGCGCCACACAGGCCGGGACAGGGAACTACGGTGAAGCTTTCTTT
TRBD1	TRBV5-1	TRBJ2-7	.	CASSLDRGSYEQYF	TGCGCCAGCAGCTTGGACAGGGGTTCCTACGAGCAGTACTTC
TRBD1	TRBV27	TRBJ2-7	.	CASSLGQGPYEQYF	TGTGCCAGCAGTTTGGGACAGGGACCCTACGAGCAGTACTTC
.	TRBV14	TRBJ1-6	.	CASSQLKGQDWNSPLHF	TGTGCCAGCAGCCAACTTAAAGGCCAGGACTGGAATTCACCCCTCCACTTT
TRBD2	TRBV7-9	TRBJ2-2	.	CASSPRLSLAGTNTGELFF	TGTGCCAGCAGCCCCAGATTGTCCCTAGCGGGTACGAACACCGGGGAGCTGTTTTTT
.	TRBV14	TRBJ1-6	.	CASSQDQNLPLHF	TGTGCCAGCAGCCAAGATCAAAATTTACCCCTCCACTTT
.	TRBV3-1/TRBV3-2	TRBJ2-7	.	CASSLGRSEQYF	TGTGCCAGCAGCCTAGGCCGGAGCGAGCAGTACTTC
.	TRBV19	TRBJ1-2	.	CASSIQQVVYGYTF	TGTGCCAGTAGTATTCAACAGGTAGTCTATGGCTACACCTTC
.	TRBV7-9	TRBJ1-4	few	CASSLVSGSAYNEKLFF	TGTGCCAGCAGCTTAGTTTCGGGGTCAGCCTATAATGAAAAACTGTTTTTT
.	TRBV19	TRBJ2-7	.	CASSIGLSYEQYF	TGTGCCAGTAGTATAGGACTTTCCTACGAGCAGTACTTC
TRBD1	TRBV28	TRBJ2-2	.	CASSVTGFGGELFF	TGTGCCAGCAGTGTGACAGGGTTTGGCGGGGAGCTGTTTTTT
TRBD2	TRBV5-1	TRBJ2-1	.	CASRSHFAGGPLSNEQFF	TGCGCCAGCAGGTCCCATTTTGCGGGAGGGCCTCTGAGCAATGAGCAGTTCTTC
TRBD1	TRBV4-2	TRBJ1-2	few	CASSQARTGTYGYTF	TGTGCCAGCAGCCAAGCTCGGACAGGGACCTATGGCTACACCTTC
.	TRBV19	TRBJ2-2	few	CASSIENSGTGELFF	TGTGCCAGTAGTATAGAGAATAGCGGCACCGGGGAGCTGTTTTTT
.	TRBV11-2	TRBJ2-3	.	CASSLGVTLGEADTQYF	TGTGCCAGCAGCTTAGGGGTGACGCTGGGTGAGGCAGATACGCAGTATTTT
.	TRBV2	TRBJ1-5	.	CASSDSRQGNGQPQHF	TGTGCCAGCAGTGATAGTCGGCAGGGGAACGGACAGCCCCAGCATTTT
.	TRBV6-5	TRBJ2-7	.	CASSYGLTYEQYF	TGTGCCAGCAGTTACGGCCTCACCTACGAGCAGTACTTC
TRBD2	TRBV10-2	TRBJ2-3	.	CASSHPGLAGAYTDTQYF	TGCGCCAGCTCGCATCCGGGACTAGCGGGGGCTTACACAGATACGCAGTATTTT
.	TRBV11-2	TRBJ1-1	once	CASSLGLERARMNTEAFF	TGTGCCAGCAGCTTAGGCTTGGAGAGGGCAAGGATGAACACTGAAGCTTTCTTT
TRBD1	TRBV14	TRBJ2-7	.	CASSHRTGLAYEQYF	TGTGCCAGCAGCCATCGGACAGGCTTAGCCTACGAGCAGTACTTC
.	TRBV4-1	TRBJ2-5	.	CASSQPTRGWETQYF	TGCGCCAGCAGCCAACCCACCAGAGGGTGGGAGACCCAGTACTTC
.	TRBV6-1	TRBJ1-1	once	CASSEARRSLGDTEAFF	TGTGCCAGCAGTGAAGCCCGACGCTCGTTAGGGGACACTGAAGCTTTCTTT
.	TRBV11-2	TRBJ2-5	once	CASRKATGRANETQYF	TGTGCCAGCAGAAAGGCCACAGGGAGGGCGAACGAGACCCAGTACTTC
.	TRBV6-1	TRBJ1-1	.	CASSGGLRGMNTEAFF	TGTGCCAGCAGTGGGGGTCTTAGGGGTATGAACACTGAAGCTTTCTTT
.	TRBV29-1	TRBJ2-7	.	CSVEVGTQSSYEQYF	TGCAGCGTTGAAGTCGGGACACAGAGCTCCTACGAGCAGTACTTC
.	TRBV6-1	TRBJ1-1	.	CASSEPRGGTNTEAFF	TGTGCCAGCAGTGAACCACGGGGGGGGACGAACACTGAAGCTTTCTTT